These 31 T cell receptor beta chains share one sample of origin, sequenced in a study of vaccination effects on CD4 cells after COVID-19. Antigen-specific CD4+ T cells were first expanded with viral peptide pools by the ViraFEST assay and only then sequenced. Investigators separated out CD4+ T cells once around nine days of culture had passed. Each participant was given two doses of one vaccine (BNT162b2 or mRNA-1273). The protocol was immunoSEQ multiplex PCR, while the TCRdb copy is restricted to in-frame clones and leaves out a portion. The table includes under 50,000 clones, about 80% detected once. These receptors have no known antigen. This material consisted of CD4+ T cells from PBMCs cultured with HCoV-NL63 spike peptides, taken after COVID-19 vaccination. Receptors originate from a human donor who received a COVID-19 vaccine. Some clones in this sample may be carry-over from other donors' samples.

The chain carries TRBV9 and TRBJ1-4; D is perhaps TRBD1 (5 bases). V shed 3 bases and J shed 12 bases, with 18 bases lying between them. CDR1 is SGDLS, CDR2 YYNGEE, per germline. This CDR3 region has 14 residues. CDR3: CASSGGLTNSQLFF. Written as DNA, the CDR3 is TGTGCCAGCAGCGGGGGACTGACGAATTCGCAACTGTTTTTT.

The CDR3 is CASSVAYNAGLPYGYTF. CDR3 nucleotide sequence: TGTGCCAGCAGCGTAGCTTATAACGCAGGACTTCCCTATGGCTACACCTTC. The gene calls are TRBV9 and TRBJ1-2, with unresolved D. V was shortened by 0 bases and J by 4 bases, with 19 bases between the two germline ends. Germline V gives CDR1 SGDLS, CDR2 YYNGEE. This CDR3 is built from 17 residues.

In DNA form, the CDR3 reads TGTGCCAGCACGGGCGGTAGCACAGATACGCAGTATTTT. Translating gives CASTGGSTDTQYF. J is TRBJ2-3 and V is TRBV25-1; D unclear. The CDR3 consists of 13 residues. Trimming took 7 bases from V and 0 from J, leaving 8 bases between them. Looked up from germline, CDR1 is MGHDK and CDR2 is SYGVNS.

The genes are TRBV10-3 and TRBJ1-5; TRBD1 might be the D (5 bases). This CDR3 region has 13 residues. V dropped 6 bases and J dropped 4 bases, with 10 bases sitting between them. Germline loops: CDR1 ENHRY, CDR2 SYGVKD. CDR3 residues: CAISADSNQPQHF. The DNA for the CDR3 is TGTGCCATCAGCGCCGACAGTAATCAGCCCCAGCATTTT.

The chain carries TRBV11-2 and TRBJ2-7; 9 nucleotides match TRBD1. J gave up 5 bases and V 5 bases, and 4 bases lay outside the gene matches. Per the germline V gene, CDR1 is SGHAT and CDR2 is FQNNGV. The CDR3 totals 13 residues. CDR3 region: CASSPTGGNEQYV. In DNA form, the CDR3 reads TGTGCCAGCAGCCCTACAGGGGGCAACGAGCAGTACGTC.

This clone has a handful of counts. The gene calls are TRBV14 and TRBJ2-2, with 7 bases matching TRBD1. V was pared by 4 bases and J by 1 base, with 0 bases of the junction left unmatched. The CDR3 runs 14 residues. CDR1 SGHDN and CDR2 FVKESK come from the germline V gene. In DNA, the CDR3 is TGTGCCAGCAGCCGGGACAGGAACACCGGGGAGCTGTTTTTT. It translates to CASSRDRNTGELFF.

The V and J genes are TRBV12-3 or TRBV12-4 and TRBJ2-3; 7 nucleotides line up with TRBD1. V gave up 6 bases and J gave up 5 bases; unmatched junction bases: 5. CDR3 length: 13 amino acids. CDR3 sequence: CASRPDREDTQYF. CDR3 DNA: TGTGCCAGCAGGCCCGACAGGGAAGATACGCAGTATTTT.

CDR3 sequence reads: CASSLVYGQSYEQYF. CDR3 bases: TGTGCCAGCAGCTTAGTCTACGGGCAGTCCTACGAGCAGTACTTC. The chain links TRBV7-2 to TRBJ2-7, with D uncertain. The V gene lost 1 base and the J gene lost 1 base, with 11 bases spanning the gap. This CDR3 is built from 15 residues. The V gene's germline CDR1 is SGHTA and CDR2 FQGNSA. Supplemented by reference TRBV7-2 and TRBJ2-7, the full variable domain reads GAGVSQSPSNKVTEKGKDVELRCDPISGHTALYWYRQSLGQGLEFLIYFQGNSAPDKSGLPSDRFSAERTGGSVSTLTIQRTQQEDSAVYLCASSLVYGQSYEQYFGPGTRLTVT.

This chain joins TRBV27 and TRBJ2-6; D uncertain. The CDR3 has 15 amino acids. Germline V gene data show CDR1 as MNHEY and CDR2 as SMNVEV (reference sequence). Trimming removed 6 bases at V and 0 bases at J, with 9 bases between. DNA of the CDR3: TGTGCCAGCAGGTCCCCGAGCTCTGGGGCCAACGTCCTGACTTTC. Translated, it gives CASRSPSSGANVLTF. The full variable domain, in which reference TRBV27 and TRBJ2-6 provide the parts outside the CDR3, is EAQVTQNPRYLITVTGKKLTVTCSQNMNHEYMSWYRQDPGLGLRQIYYSMNVEVTDKGDVPEGYKVSRKEKRNFPLILESPSPNQTSLYFCASRSPSSGANVLTFGAGSRLTVL.

The chain has TRBV19 and TRBJ2-2, with a tentative D call TRBD1 (6 bases). Germline lookup yields CDR1 LNHDA and CDR2 SQIVND (reference sequence). The CDR3 contains 15 residues. Trimming removed 10 bases from V and 0 bases from J, with 15 bases in between. CDR3 sequence reads: CATTQGTTNTGELFF. CDR3 in DNA: TGTGCCACGACCCAGGGGACGACGAACACCGGGGAGCTGTTTTTT.

The chain recombines TRBV28 with TRBJ1-1, with a possible D match to TRBD1 (6 bases). The length of the CDR3 is 14 residues. Germline V gives CDR1 MDHEN, CDR2 SYDVKM. V was trimmed by 2 bases and J by 8 bases, leaving 15 bases between them. CDR3 nucleotides: TGTGCCAGCAGTTTAGTGGGGGGCTTCATAGAAGCTTTCTTT. Amino acid sequence: CASSLVGGFIEAFF.

This clone was seen a handful of times. The V call is TRBV7-2, the J call TRBJ2-7; D could derive from TRBD1 or TRBD2 (5 bases each). Germline V gene sequence: CDR1 SGHTA, CDR2 FQGNSA. V dropped 5 bases and J dropped 5 bases, with 16 bases sitting between them. The CDR3 has 14 amino acids. Here the CDR3 reads CASSAPGPRNEQYV. CDR3 coding DNA: TGTGCCAGCAGCGCCCCGGGACCACGAAACGAGCAGTACGTC.

The V call is TRBV2, the J call TRBJ1-6, with D uncertain. This CDR3 is 13 amino acids long. V was trimmed by 1 base and J by 6 bases, leaving 4 bases between them. In germline, CDR1 is SNHLY, CDR2 FYNNEI. The CDR3 region is CASSEDSNSPLHF. The CDR3 DNA reads TGTGCCAGCAGTGAAGACAGTAATTCACCCCTCCACTTT.

This chain joins TRBV4-1 and TRBJ2-5, with TRBD2 matching 7 bases. V shed 4 bases, J shed 2 bases, and the junction held 1 base outside the gene matches. Per germline, CDR1 MGHRA and CDR2 YSYEKL. This CDR3 is 13 amino acids long. This CDR3 is CASSRGGQETQYF. The CDR3 region has the DNA TGCGCCAGCAGCCGGGGGGGGCAAGAGACCCAGTACTTC.

This chain joins TRBV6-6 and TRBJ1-3; 7 nucleotides agree with TRBD1. This CDR3 region has 16 residues. CDR1 is MNHNY, CDR2 SVGAGI, per germline (reference sequence). V trimming: 5 bases; J trimming: 2 bases; junction bases outside the gene matches: 9. CDR3 nucleotides: TGTGCCAGCAGTCGATCGACAGGGACAACTGGAAACACCATATATTTT. It is translated as CASSRSTGTTGNTIYF.

The V gene is TRBV6-6, the J gene TRBJ2-7, with TRBD2 matching over 9 bases. The CDR3 length is 15 residues. Per germline, CDR1 MNHNY and CDR2 SVGAGI (reference sequence). The V and J ends lost 6 bases and 0 bases, in that order; junction bases with no gene match: 6. CDR3 in amino acids: CASSETSGRSYEQYV. The DNA for the CDR3 is TGTGCCAGCAGCGAAACTAGCGGGCGCTCCTACGAGCAGTACGTC.

V is TRBV4-2 and J is TRBJ1-5; 10 bases map to TRBD1. There are 21 residues in the CDR3. V lost 3 bases and J lost 1; bases outside the gene matches: 18. CDR1 is LGHNA and CDR2 is YNFKEQ in the germline V gene. CDR3 sequence: CASSHNQSPWDRGESNQPQHF. The CDR3 coding sequence is TGTGCCAGCAGCCACAACCAAAGCCCCTGGGACAGGGGCGAGAGCAATCAGCCCCAGCATTTT.

This clone was detected only once. The chain carries TRBV20-1 and TRBJ2-2; weak D call: TRBD2 (5 bases). With 6 bases removed from V and 8 bases from J, the gap between germline ends came to 10 bases. CDR3 length: 11 residues. Germline-derived CDR1 and CDR2 are DFQATT and SNEGSKA (reference sequence). The CDR3 region has the DNA TGCAGTGCCCGAGGGATGGGGGAGCTGTTTTTT. Its translation: CSARGMGELFF.

The genes are TRBV12-3 or TRBV12-4 and TRBJ2-4; 7 nucleotides agree with TRBD2. J was trimmed by 9 bases and V by 3 bases; bases with no gene match: 5. The CDR3 sequence is 13 residues long. As DNA, the CDR3 is TGTGCCAGCAGTTTTCGGGGGGAGAGCATTCAGTACTTC. Encoded protein: CASSFRGESIQYF.

Sample share makes this clone medium-sized. This chain joins TRBV18 and TRBJ2-3; D unclear. Trimming stripped 4 bases from V and 0 bases from J, with 11 bases between. Per the germline V gene, CDR1 is KGHSH and CDR2 is LQKENI. The CDR3 extends over 15 amino acids. CDR3 nucleotide sequence: TGTGCCAGCTCACTTGCCTTGCAGAGCACAGATACGCAGTATTTT. Translating gives CASSLALQSTDTQYF.

The rearrangement links TRBV7-2 to TRBJ2-6; 9 bases match TRBD2. Trimming cost V 1 base and J 0 bases; bases outside gene matches: 1. Germline CDR1 reads SGHTA; CDR2 reads FQGNSA. The CDR3 sequence is 17 residues long. CDR3 amino acids: CASSLDSGGSGANVLTF. CDR3 nucleotides: TGTGCCAGCAGCTTAGATAGCGGGGGCTCTGGGGCCAACGTCCTGACTTTC.

This clone occurred a few times. Written as DNA, the CDR3 is TGCGCCAGCAGCTTGGCTAGTTACCAAGAGACCCAGTACTTC. It translates to CASSLASYQETQYF. The rearrangement links TRBV5-1 to TRBJ2-5, with D uncertain. This CDR3 comprises 14 residues. The germline CDR1 and CDR2 sequences are SGHRS and YFSETQ. Trimming removed 0 bases from V and 0 bases from J, with 6 bases in between.

V gene TRBV7-9 combines with J gene TRBJ1-2, with a weak D call TRBD1 (5 bases). The length of the CDR3 is 13 residues. V lost 1 base, J lost 8 bases, and 11 bases lay in between. The germline gives CDR1 SEHNR, CDR2 FQNEAQ (reference sequence). DNA of the CDR3: TGTGCCAGCAGCTTAGGGGACGTCGAAGGCTACACCTTC. It encodes CASSLGDVEGYTF.

The V call is TRBV27, the J call TRBJ2-5, with TRBD2 identical over 8 bases. V lost 4 bases and J lost 3; bases outside the gene matches: 7. The CDR3 runs 15 residues. Looked up from germline, CDR1 is MNHEY and CDR2 is SMNVEV (reference sequence). The CDR3 sequence: CASSYLSGGKETQYF. CDR3 coding DNA: TGTGCCAGCAGTTACCTGTCGGGGGGGAAAGAGACCCAGTACTTC.

J is TRBJ1-2 and V is TRBV7-9; D call uncertain. CDR1 SEHNR and CDR2 FQNEAQ come from the germline V gene (reference sequence). Trimming stripped 1 base from V and 2 bases from J, with 14 bases between. CDR3 length: 16 amino acids. CDR3 bases: TGTGCCAGCAGCTTAGGTTATATTTGGGCGAACTATGGCTACACCTTC. It translates to CASSLGYIWANYGYTF.

This clone was found once. This chain links TRBV15 with TRBJ2-5, with D maybe TRBD1 (5 bases). The CDR3 length is 16 residues. The V gene's germline CDR1 is LNHNV and CDR2 YYDKDF (reference sequence). The V end lost 1 base, the J end lost 4 bases, and 16 bases lay between the germline ends. Here the CDR3 DNA reads TGTGCCACCAGCAGAGCCCCCCAGGGAACCGGAGAGACCCAGTACTTC. Protein sequence: CATSRAPQGTGETQYF.

The chain carries TRBV24-1 and TRBJ2-3; TRBD2 matches 12 bases. V trimming: 4 bases; J trimming: 6 bases; junction bases outside the gene matches: 4. The CDR3 sequence is 15 residues long. Germline assignment: CDR1 KGHDR and CDR2 SFDVKD. The CDR3 loop reads CATSETSGGGDTQYF. In DNA, the CDR3 is TGTGCCACCAGTGAGACTAGCGGGGGAGGGGATACGCAGTATTTT.

The chain uses TRBV29-1 and TRBJ2-1, with 12 bases fitting TRBD2. The CDR3 covers 20 residues. CDR1 is SQVTM and CDR2 is ANQGSEA in the germline V gene. V lost 0 bases, J lost 0 bases, and 12 bases stayed unmatched. CDR3 bases: TGCAGCGTTGAAGAGTCAGGACTAGCGGGGAACCAGAGCTCCTACAATGAGCAGTTCTTC. Encoded protein: CSVEESGLAGNQSSYNEQFF.

V gene TRBV5-1 combines with J gene TRBJ1-2; 7 nucleotides agree with TRBD1. The J segment lost 0 bases and the V segment lost 0 bases, leaving 2 bases of the junction unmatched. Looked up from germline, CDR1 is SGHRS and CDR2 is YFSETQ. The CDR3 extends over 15 amino acids. The CDR3 nucleotides are TGCGCCAGCAGCTTGGGGACAGGAGCTAACTATGGCTACACCTTC. Translation gives CASSLGTGANYGYTF.

This clone appeared a single time. The chain is built from TRBV4-2 and TRBJ2-3; 9 nucleotides match TRBD2. The V gene end was trimmed by 4 bases and the J gene end by 0 bases; junction bases not matched to a gene: 8. This CDR3 spans 17 amino acids. Germline V CDR1 and CDR2: LGHNA, YNFKEQ. Here the CDR3 reads CASSPKLLAGSTDTQYF. Written as DNA, the CDR3 is TGTGCCAGCAGCCCAAAGCTACTAGCGGGTAGCACAGATACGCAGTATTTT.

V gene TRBV2 combines with J gene TRBJ2-5; D unresolved. Trimming took 7 bases from V and 1 from J, leaving 10 bases between them. The germline V gene encodes CDR1 SNHLY and CDR2 FYNNEI. The CDR3 extends over 13 amino acids. The CDR3 protein is CASNRQTQETQYF. CDR3 DNA sequence: TGTGCCAGCAACCGTCAGACCCAAGAGACCCAGTACTTC.